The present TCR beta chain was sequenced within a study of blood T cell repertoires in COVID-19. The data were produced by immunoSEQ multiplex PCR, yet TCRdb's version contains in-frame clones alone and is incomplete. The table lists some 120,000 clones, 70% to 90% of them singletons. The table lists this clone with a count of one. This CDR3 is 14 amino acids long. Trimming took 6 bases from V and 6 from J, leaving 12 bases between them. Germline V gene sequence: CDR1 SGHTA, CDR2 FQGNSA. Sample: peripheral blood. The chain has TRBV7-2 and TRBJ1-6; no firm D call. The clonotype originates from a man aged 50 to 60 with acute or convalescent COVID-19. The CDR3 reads CASRPGRVNSPLHF. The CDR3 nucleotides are TGTGCCAGCAGGCCCGGCCGGGTTAATTCACCCCTCCACTTT.